This entry lists 25 T cell receptor beta chains sequenced from one sample in a study of tumor T cells in aggressive B-cell lymphoma. Data came from immunoSEQ multiplex PCR; TCRdb stores just in-frame clones and leaves some out. The repertoire consists of about 4,000 clones, with 86% occurring once and the leading ten covering roughly 3.5%. The sequenced sample consisted of tumor tissue. These receptors were taken from an adult with diffuse large B cell lymphoma.

The chain recombines TRBV7-9 with TRBJ2-5; possibly TRBD2 for D (6 bases). Trimming stripped 8 bases from V and 0 bases from J, with 28 bases between. Germline assignment: CDR1 SEHNR and CDR2 FQNEAQ (reference sequence). CDR3 length equals 19 residues. In DNA form, the CDR3 reads TGTGCCAGCGGAAGAGGGTCGTCTAGCGTAATGAAGGACCAAGAGACCCAGTACTTC. Amino acid sequence: CASGRGSSSVMKDQETQYF.

The rearrangement links TRBV25-1 to TRBJ1-1; no clear D. Germline V lookup: CDR1 MGHDK, CDR2 SYGVNS. The germline V and J ends were trimmed by 2 bases and 7 bases, with 11 bases remaining between them. This CDR3 region has 13 residues. CDR3 sequence reads: CASSEPGELEAFF. The CDR3 region has the DNA TGTGCCAGCAGTGAACCAGGCGAACTTGAAGCTTTCTTT.

About this clone: One end of the junction does not line up with germline, which may come from a read error. Distinct nucleotide sequences in the sample also encode this CDR3. The chain has TRBV28 and TRBJ2-5; perhaps TRBD2 as D (6 bases). Looked up from germline, CDR1 is MDHEN and CDR2 is SYDVKM. The CDR3 totals 12 residues. The CDR3: CASTGNGRTQYF. In DNA, the CDR3 is TGTGCTAGCACCGGGAACGGGAGGACCCAGTACTTC.

The gene calls are TRBV7-2 and TRBJ1-2; no clear D gene. V lost 1 base and J 4 bases, leaving 10 bases between the germline ends. Per germline, CDR1 SGHTA and CDR2 FQGNSA. This CDR3 is built from 14 residues. The CDR3 is CASSLDSGLYGYTF. The DNA of the CDR3 is TGTGCCAGCAGCTTAGACAGCGGCCTCTATGGCTACACCTTC. Combining the CDR3 with reference TRBV7-2 and TRBJ1-2 gives the whole variable domain GAGVSQSPSNKVTEKGKDVELRCDPISGHTALYWYRQSLGQGLEFLIYFQGNSAPDKSGLPSDRFSAERTGGSVSTLTIQRTQQEDSAVYLCASSLDSGLYGYTFGSGTRLTVV.

There are a few counts of this clone. The chain has TRBV28 and TRBJ2-1; D uncertain. Germline CDR1 is MDHEN and CDR2 is SYDVKM. The V end was cut by 6 bases, the J end by 6 bases, with 6 bases between. CDR3 length: 11 amino acids. This CDR3 is CASRAGNEQFF. The CDR3 nucleotides read TGTGCCAGCAGAGCAGGCAATGAGCAGTTCTTC.

The rearrangement links TRBV15 to TRBJ1-1; possible D gene TRBD1, 5 bases. CDR1 is LNHNV, CDR2 YYDKDF, per germline (reference sequence). This CDR3 contains 14 residues. V lost 0 bases and J 5 bases, leaving 10 bases between the germline ends. The CDR3, as DNA: TGTGCCACCAGCAGAGAAAATAGGGGTACTGAAGCTTTCTTT. Amino acids: CATSRENRGTEAFF.

The chain recombines TRBV28 with TRBJ1-2, with a tentative D call TRBD1 (5 bases). The V end was cut by 8 bases, the J end by 8 bases, with 18 bases between. This CDR3 is built from 13 residues. CDR1 is MDHEN and CDR2 is SYDVKM in the germline V gene. The CDR3 nucleotides are TGTGCCAGCCGGGGGGACCTAACCAAGGGCTACACCTTC. Protein: CASRGDLTKGYTF.

The rearrangement joins TRBV27 to TRBJ2-7; 8 positions match TRBD1. J lost 1 base, V lost 6 bases, and 5 bases had no gene match. The CDR3 loop spans 14 amino acids. Germline CDR1 and CDR2: MNHEY and SMNVEV (reference sequence). Here the CDR3 reads CASRPGQVSYEQYF. The CDR3 nucleotides are TGTGCCAGCAGGCCGGGACAGGTATCCTACGAGCAGTACTTC.

A single count supports this clone. The chain combines TRBV12-5 with TRBJ1-1, with no clear D. The CDR3 extends over 17 amino acids. The germline CDR1 and CDR2 sequences are LGHNT and FRNRAP. V was pared by 5 bases and J by 0 bases, with 19 bases between. The CDR3 nucleotides read TGTGCTAGTGGTCTCGGGAGTAAAGGCTTGATGAACACTGAAGCTTTCTTT. Protein sequence: CASGLGSKGLMNTEAFF.

The chain uses TRBV7-9 and TRBJ2-3; 7 positions agree with TRBD2. Trimming cost V 5 bases and J 2 bases; bases outside gene matches: 10. Germline V gene sequence: CDR1 SEHNR, CDR2 FQNEAQ (reference sequence). This CDR3 is 16 amino acids long. For the CDR3, the DNA is TGTGCCAGCAGCCGTATTGGAGCGGGGCCCACAGATACGCAGTATTTT. Residues: CASSRIGAGPTDTQYF.

The V call is TRBV28, the J call TRBJ1-5; 8 bases agree with TRBD1. Germline values: CDR1 MDHEN, CDR2 SYDVKM. V lost 3 bases and J lost 9; bases outside the gene matches: 7. This CDR3 has 14 amino acids. The CDR3, as DNA: TGTGCCAGCAGTTTCGACAGGGGCCAGACGCCCCAGCATTTT. This codes for CASSFDRGQTPQHF.

The chain employs TRBV27 and TRBJ2-7; maybe TRBD2 (6 bases). Germline-derived CDR1 and CDR2 are MNHEY and SMNVEV (reference sequence). Trimming removed 5 bases from V and 2 bases from J, with 16 bases in between. The CDR3 extends over 15 amino acids. CDR3: CASSTIGGGAYEQYF. In DNA, the CDR3 is TGTGCCAGCAGTACAATAGGTGGCGGGGCCTACGAGCAGTACTTC.

This chain uses TRBV23-1 with TRBJ2-1, with D perhaps TRBD1 (6 bases). TRBV23-1 is classed as an ORF, of uncertain function. This CDR3 has 15 residues. V lost 6 bases to trimming and J lost 0 bases, with 12 bases between them. The CDR3 loop is CASSHRESSYNEQFF. CDR3 nucleotide sequence: TGCGCCAGCAGCCACAGGGAAAGCTCCTACAATGAGCAGTTCTTC.

The chain recombines TRBV6-6 with TRBJ2-3, with 8 bases fitting TRBD2. CDR1 and CDR2 from the germline V gene are MNHNY and SVGAGI (reference sequence). With 6 bases clipped from V and 5 bases from J, the junction kept 13 bases outside the gene matches. The CDR3 is made up of 16 amino acids. Written as DNA, the CDR3 is TGTGCCAGCAGATTCAGCGGGGGCTGGGAGAAAGATACGCAGTATTTT. Its translation is CASRFSGGWEKDTQYF.

CDR3 DNA sequence: TGTGCCAGCTCACCACAATGGGGAGACAGGGGAGAGACCCAGTACTTC. Its translation is CASSPQWGDRGETQYF. V and J are TRBV18 and TRBJ2-5; 8 bases are a match to TRBD1. Germline V lookup: CDR1 KGHSH, CDR2 LQKENI. Trimming at V came to 1 base and at J to 4 bases, leaving 8 bases not matched to a gene. This CDR3 spans 16 amino acids.

The gene calls are TRBV7-9 and TRBJ1-3, with 7 positions matching TRBD1. The ends lost 6 bases at V and 0 bases at J; junction bases unmatched: 5. The V gene's germline CDR1 is SEHNR and CDR2 FQNEAQ (reference sequence). CDR3 length: 15 residues. CDR3 residues: CASSFGQASGNTIYF. The DNA of the CDR3 is TGTGCCAGCAGTTTCGGACAGGCCTCTGGAAACACCATATATTTT.

CDR3: CASSYSRATGNTEAFF. The DNA for the CDR3 is TGTGCCAGCAGTTACTCGAGAGCTACAGGGAACACTGAAGCTTTCTTT. The chain employs TRBV6-5 and TRBJ1-1; a weak D match, TRBD1 (5 bases). There are 16 residues in the CDR3. The V gene lost 0 bases and the J gene lost 1 base, with 12 bases spanning the gap. Germline V gives CDR1 MNHEY, CDR2 SVGAGI.

This sequence joins TRBV5-6 and TRBJ1-3; perhaps TRBD1 as D (5 bases). Germline V gene lookup returns CDR1 SGHDT and CDR2 YYEEEE. V was cut by 4 bases and J by 0 bases, with 8 bases left in between. This CDR3 has 14 residues. The CDR3 DNA is TGTGCCAGCAGCCCCGACAGCTCTGGAAACACCATATATTTT. This translates into CASSPDSSGNTIYF.

The genes are TRBV11-3 and TRBJ2-5; D unclear. V lost 3 bases and J 11 bases, leaving 16 bases between the germline ends. The germline CDR1 and CDR2 sequences are SGHNT and YENEEA. This CDR3 region has 13 residues. The DNA of the CDR3 is TGTGCCAGCAGCTTCAGCTTTTCTAGTGAGCAGTACTTC. Translating it yields CASSFSFSSEQYF.

V and J are TRBV2 and TRBJ1-2; D remains ambiguous. In germline, CDR1 is SNHLY, CDR2 FYNNEI. The CDR3 has 16 amino acids. Trimming removed 3 bases from V and 3 bases from J, with 17 bases in between. Here the CDR3 DNA reads TGTGCCAGCAGTGAGGTGACATATCTGTTAGACTATGGCTACACCTTC. Encoded protein: CASSEVTYLLDYGYTF.

This chain joins TRBV9 and TRBJ2-7; 8 bases match TRBD2. J was trimmed by 6 bases and V by 4 bases; bases with no gene match: 15. This CDR3 contains 16 residues. CDR1 is SGDLS and CDR2 is YYNGEE in the germline V gene. The CDR3 reads CASSPYGSGGGSEQYF. Here the CDR3 DNA reads TGTGCCAGCAGCCCCTACGGGAGCGGGGGCGGATCCGAGCAGTACTTC.

This chain connects TRBV4-3 to TRBJ1-4; 8 bases line up with TRBD1. V shed 3 bases, J shed 8 bases, and the junction held 14 bases outside the gene matches. The length of the CDR3 is 17 residues. The germline CDR1 and CDR2 sequences are LGHNA and YSLEER. For the CDR3, the DNA is TGCGCCAGCAGCCATTTCTCGGACAGGGTGGAACTCGAAAAACTGTTTTTT. Encoded protein: CASSHFSDRVELEKLFF.

V is TRBV9 and J is TRBJ1-3; 7 nucleotides line up with TRBD1. The CDR3 is made up of 16 amino acids. Germline V lookup: CDR1 SGDLS, CDR2 YYNGEE. V was clipped by 3 bases and J by 0 bases; unmatched bases: 6. The CDR3 protein is CASSGTGPFSGNTIYF. The DNA of the CDR3 is TGTGCCAGCAGCGGGACAGGCCCGTTCTCTGGAAACACCATATATTTT.

This clone was seen just once. The genes are TRBV28 and TRBJ1-3; 8 bases agree with TRBD1. With 3 bases clipped from V and 16 bases from J, the junction kept 8 bases outside the gene matches. Germline CDR1 MDHEN, CDR2 SYDVKM. This CDR3 is 12 amino acids long. CDR3 DNA sequence: TGTGCCAGCAGTTTGTATGGACAGGGACGGTATTTT. It codes for CASSLYGQGRYF.

This clone was seen once. The V gene is TRBV30, the J gene TRBJ1-2; unclear D gene. The CDR3 contains 11 residues. V lost 3 bases to trimming and J lost 3 bases, with 5 bases between them. Looked up from germline, CDR1 is GTSNPN and CDR2 is SVGIG (reference sequence). CDR3 protein: CAWRSDYGYTF. The CDR3 DNA follows: TGTGCCTGGAGGTCAGACTATGGCTACACCTTC.